This T cell receptor (beta chain) was obtained from a study of T cell responses to AZD1222 COVID-19 vaccine. Overall study results and limits: Per reports, nearly half of all spike-specific TCRs target regions that are unmutated in variants. The study found Spike-specific TCR breadth and depth rose after two AZD1222 doses. After the peak T cell response, and only then, were repertoires sampled. There were vaccine-associated CD4 TCRs across spike, dominant at 160-218 and 743-854.

Trimming removed 4 bases from V and 5 bases from J; junction bases left unmatched: 5. The CDR3 runs 17 residues. Germline V gene lookup returns CDR1 SEHNR and CDR2 FQNEAQ (reference sequence). The method was immunoSEQ multiplex PCR; TCRdb's version includes in-frame clones alone and lacks a portion of them. The repertoire holds around 190,000 clones, with approximately 93% as singletons. Concerning this clone: Its antigen is not known.

This sequence joins TRBV7-9 and TRBJ2-2; the match to TRBD2 covers 15 bases. This material consisted of peripheral blood, taken 28 days after the second AZD1222 dose. The clonotype comes from an adult who received the AZD1222 COVID-19 vaccine. In DNA, the CDR3 is TGTGCCAGCAGCTCCCGGACTAGCGGGAGGGGGACCGGGGAGCTGTTTTTT. Translated: CASSSRTSGRGTGELFF.